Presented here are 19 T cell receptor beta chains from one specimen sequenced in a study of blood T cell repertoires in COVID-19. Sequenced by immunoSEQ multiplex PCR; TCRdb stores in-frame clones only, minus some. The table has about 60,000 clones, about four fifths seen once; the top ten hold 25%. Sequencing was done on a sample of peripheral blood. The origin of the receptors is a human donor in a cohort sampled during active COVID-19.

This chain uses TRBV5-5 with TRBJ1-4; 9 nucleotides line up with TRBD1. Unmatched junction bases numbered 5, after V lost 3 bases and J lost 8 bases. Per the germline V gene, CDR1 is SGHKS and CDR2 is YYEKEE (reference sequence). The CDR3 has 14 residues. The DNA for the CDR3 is TGTGCCAGCAGCTGGGGACAGGGCGGGGAAAAACTGTTTTTT. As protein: CASSWGQGGEKLFF.

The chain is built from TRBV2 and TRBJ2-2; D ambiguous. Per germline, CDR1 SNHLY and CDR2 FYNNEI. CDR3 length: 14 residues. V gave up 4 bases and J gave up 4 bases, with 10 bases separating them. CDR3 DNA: TGTGCCAGCAGTGCCGACCGCGGCACCGGGGAGCTGTTTTTT. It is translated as CASSADRGTGELFF.

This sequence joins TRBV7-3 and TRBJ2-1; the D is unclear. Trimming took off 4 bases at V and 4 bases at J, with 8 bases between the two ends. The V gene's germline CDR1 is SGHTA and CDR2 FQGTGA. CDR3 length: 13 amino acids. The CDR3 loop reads CASSSTRYNEQFF. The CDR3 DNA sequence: TGTGCCAGCAGCTCGACACGTTACAATGAGCAGTTCTTC.

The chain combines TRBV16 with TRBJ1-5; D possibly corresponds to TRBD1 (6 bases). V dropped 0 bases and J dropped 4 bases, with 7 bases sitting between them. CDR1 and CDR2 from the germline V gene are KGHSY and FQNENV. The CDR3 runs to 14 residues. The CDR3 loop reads CASSQSGGNQPQHF. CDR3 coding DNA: TGTGCCAGCAGCCAATCAGGGGGAAATCAGCCCCAGCATTTT. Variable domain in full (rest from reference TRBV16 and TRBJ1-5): GEEVAQTPKHLVRGEGQKAKLYCAPIKGHSYVFWYQQVLKNEFKFLISFQNENVFDETGMPKERFSAKCLPNSPCSLEIQATKLEDSAVYFCASSQSGGNQPQHFGDGTRLSIL.

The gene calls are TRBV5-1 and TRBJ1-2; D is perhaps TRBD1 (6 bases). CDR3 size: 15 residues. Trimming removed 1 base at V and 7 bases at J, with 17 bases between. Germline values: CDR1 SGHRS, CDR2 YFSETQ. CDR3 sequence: CASSLFGGGEGGYTF. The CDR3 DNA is TGCGCCAGCAGCTTGTTTGGGGGCGGAGAAGGTGGCTACACCTTC.

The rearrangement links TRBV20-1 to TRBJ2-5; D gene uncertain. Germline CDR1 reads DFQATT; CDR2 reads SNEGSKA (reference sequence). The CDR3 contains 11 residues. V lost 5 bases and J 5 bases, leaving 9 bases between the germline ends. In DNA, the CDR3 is TGCAGTGCTTGGGTGGGCGAGACCCAGTACTTC. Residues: CSAWVGETQYF.

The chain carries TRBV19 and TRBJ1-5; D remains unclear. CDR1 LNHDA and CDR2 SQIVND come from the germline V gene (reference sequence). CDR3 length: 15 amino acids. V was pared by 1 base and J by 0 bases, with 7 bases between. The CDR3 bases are TGTGCCAGTAGTATAGGTGCGTATAGCAATCAGCCCCAGCATTTT. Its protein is CASSIGAYSNQPQHF.

The CDR3 coding sequence is TGTGCCAGCAGCTTGGGCTACCAAGAGACCCAGTACTTC. This codes for CASSLGYQETQYF. V usage is TRBV11-1 and J usage is TRBJ2-5, with D unclear. Germline CDR1 reads SGHAT; CDR2 reads FQDESV (reference sequence). With 3 bases removed from V and 0 bases from J, the gap between germline ends came to 5 bases. CDR3 size: 13 residues.

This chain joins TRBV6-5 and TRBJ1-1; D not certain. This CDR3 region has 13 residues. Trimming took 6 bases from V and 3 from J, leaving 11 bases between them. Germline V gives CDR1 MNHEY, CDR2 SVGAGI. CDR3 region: CASRLESYTEAFF. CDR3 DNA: TGTGCCAGCAGATTGGAGAGTTACACTGAAGCTTTCTTT.

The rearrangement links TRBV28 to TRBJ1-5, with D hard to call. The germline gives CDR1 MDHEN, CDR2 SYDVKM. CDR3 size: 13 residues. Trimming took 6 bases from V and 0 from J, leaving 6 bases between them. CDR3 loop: CASRFYSNQPQHF. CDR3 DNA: TGTGCCAGCAGATTTTATAGCAATCAGCCCCAGCATTTT. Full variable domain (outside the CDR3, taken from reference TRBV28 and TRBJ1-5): DVKVTQSSRYLVKRTGEKVFLECVQDMDHENMFWYRQDPGLGLRLIYFSYDVKMKEKGDIPEGYSVSREKKERFSLILESASTNQTSMYLCASRFYSNQPQHFGDGTRLSIL.

CDR3 bases: TGTGCCAGCAGCTTAACGACTAGCCGGAATGAGCAGTTCTTC. This codes for CASSLTTSRNEQFF. The chain uses TRBV7-3 and TRBJ2-1; 7 bases are a match to TRBD2. Germline V gives CDR1 SGHTA, CDR2 FQGTGA. The junction had 3 bases not matched to a gene; V was cut back by 0 bases and J by 7 bases. This CDR3 has 14 residues.

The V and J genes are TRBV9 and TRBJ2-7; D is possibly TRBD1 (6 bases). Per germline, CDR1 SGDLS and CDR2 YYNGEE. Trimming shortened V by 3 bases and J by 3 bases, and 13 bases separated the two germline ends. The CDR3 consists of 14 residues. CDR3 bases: TGTGCCAGCAGCGCAGGGGACGCAATCTACGAGCAGTACTTC. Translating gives CASSAGDAIYEQYF.

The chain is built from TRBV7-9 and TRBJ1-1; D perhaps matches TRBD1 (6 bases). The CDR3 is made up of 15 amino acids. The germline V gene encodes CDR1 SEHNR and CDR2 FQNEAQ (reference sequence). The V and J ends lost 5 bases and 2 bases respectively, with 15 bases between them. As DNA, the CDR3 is TGTGCCAGCAGCGCCGTACAGGGTGGAAACACTGAAGCTTTCTTT. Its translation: CASSAVQGGNTEAFF.

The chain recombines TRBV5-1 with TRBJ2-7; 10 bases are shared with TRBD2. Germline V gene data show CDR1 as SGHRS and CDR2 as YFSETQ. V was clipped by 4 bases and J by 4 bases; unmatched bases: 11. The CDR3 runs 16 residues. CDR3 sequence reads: CASSPGGASGSYEQYF. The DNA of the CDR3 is TGCGCCAGCAGCCCGGGGGGGGCTAGCGGGAGTTACGAGCAGTACTTC.

In nucleotides, the CDR3 is TGCGCCAGCAGTGACGGGGTTAACTATGGCTACACCTTC. It is translated as CASSDGVNYGYTF. The chain combines TRBV10-1 with TRBJ1-2; D gene uncertain. The ends were cut back, 3 bases at V and 1 base at J, with 6 bases in the middle. CDR1 and CDR2 from the germline V gene are WNHNN and SYGVQD (reference sequence). The CDR3 runs 13 residues.

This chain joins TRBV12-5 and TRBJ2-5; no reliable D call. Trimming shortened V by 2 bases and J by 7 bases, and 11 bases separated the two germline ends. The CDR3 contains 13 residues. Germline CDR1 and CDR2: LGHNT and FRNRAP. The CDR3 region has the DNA TGTGCTAGTGGTTTGAACCCCCCAGGGACCCAGTACTTC. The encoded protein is CASGLNPPGTQYF. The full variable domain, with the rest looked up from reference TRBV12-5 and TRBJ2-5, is DARVTQTPRHKVTEMGQEVTMRCQPILGHNTVFWYRQTMMQGLELLAYFRNRAPLDDSGMPKDRFSAEMPDATLATLKIQPSEPRDSAVYFCASGLNPPGTQYFGPGTRLLVL.

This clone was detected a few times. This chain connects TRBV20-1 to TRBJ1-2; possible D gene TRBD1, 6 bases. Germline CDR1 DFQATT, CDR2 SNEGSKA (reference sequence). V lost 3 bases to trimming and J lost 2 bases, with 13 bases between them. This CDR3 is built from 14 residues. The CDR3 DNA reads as TGCAGTGCTAGTCACAGGGCCGGAAACTATGGCTACACCTTC. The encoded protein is CSASHRAGNYGYTF.

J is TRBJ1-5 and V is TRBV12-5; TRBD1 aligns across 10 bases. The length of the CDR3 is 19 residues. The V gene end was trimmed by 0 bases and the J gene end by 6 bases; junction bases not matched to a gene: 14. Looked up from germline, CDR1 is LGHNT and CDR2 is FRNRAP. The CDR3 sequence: CASGLVRTRAGQGLQPQHF. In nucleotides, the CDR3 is TGTGCTAGTGGTTTGGTACGAACAAGGGCGGGACAGGGGCTTCAGCCCCAGCATTTT.

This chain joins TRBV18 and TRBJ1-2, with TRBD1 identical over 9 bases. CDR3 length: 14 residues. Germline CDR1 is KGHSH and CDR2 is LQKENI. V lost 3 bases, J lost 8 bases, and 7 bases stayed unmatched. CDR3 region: CASSPQDRGGGYTF. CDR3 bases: TGTGCCAGCTCACCTCAGGACAGGGGAGGAGGCTACACCTTC.